The following is a TCR beta chain sequence with its context. The target antigen is unknown. Clones were sequenced by immunoSEQ multiplex PCR, and TCRdb holds only the in-frame ones, with some missing. The table has fewer than 85,000 clones, over 80% seen once. This sample stems from a study of OX40 agonist ivuxolimab in advanced cancers. Across the study: In three patients, partial responses were observed, one with hepatocellular carcinoma and two with cutaneous melanoma. General observations from the study: Doses of 0.1 to 3.0 mg/kg were accompanied by clonal expansion of CD4+ and CD8+ blood T cells by week 6.

Germline lookup yields CDR1 SSHAT and CDR2 FNYEAQ (reference sequence). The CDR3 runs 18 residues. Trimming removed 1 base from V and 1 base from J; junction bases left unmatched: 5. The sequencing here drew on CD4+ or CD8+ T cells sorted from blood, taken in a trial of the OX40 agonist ivuxolimab. The rearrangement joins TRBV7-7 to TRBJ2-2, with TRBD2 identical over 11 bases. This clonotype was sampled from an adult with an advanced solid tumor such as melanoma, head and neck, liver or kidney cancer. DNA of the CDR3: TGTGCCAGCAGCTTAGATAGCGGGAGGGCCGGGAACACCGGGGAGCTGTTTTTT. Its protein is CASSLDSGRAGNTGELFF.